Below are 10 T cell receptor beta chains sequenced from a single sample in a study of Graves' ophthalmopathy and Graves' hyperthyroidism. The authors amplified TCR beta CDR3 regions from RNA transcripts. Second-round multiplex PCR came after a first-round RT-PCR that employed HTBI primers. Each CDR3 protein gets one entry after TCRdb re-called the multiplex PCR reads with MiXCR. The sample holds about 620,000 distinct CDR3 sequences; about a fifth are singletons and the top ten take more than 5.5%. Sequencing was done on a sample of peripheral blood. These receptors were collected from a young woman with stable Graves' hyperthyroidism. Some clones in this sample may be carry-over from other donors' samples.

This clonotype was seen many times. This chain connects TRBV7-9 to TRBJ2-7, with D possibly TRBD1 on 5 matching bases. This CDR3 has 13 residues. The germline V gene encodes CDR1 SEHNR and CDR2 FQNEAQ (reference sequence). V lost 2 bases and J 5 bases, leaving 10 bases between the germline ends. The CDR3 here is CASSLSGIHEQYF. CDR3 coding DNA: TGTGCCAGCAGCTTATCAGGGATCCACGAGCAGTACTTC.

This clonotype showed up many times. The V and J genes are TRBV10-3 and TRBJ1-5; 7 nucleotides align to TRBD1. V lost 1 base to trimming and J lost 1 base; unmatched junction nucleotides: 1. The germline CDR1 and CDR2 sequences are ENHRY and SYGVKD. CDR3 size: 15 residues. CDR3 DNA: TGTGCCATCAGTGAGTGGGGACAGAGCAATCAGCCCCAGCATTTT. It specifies CAISEWGQSNQPQHF.

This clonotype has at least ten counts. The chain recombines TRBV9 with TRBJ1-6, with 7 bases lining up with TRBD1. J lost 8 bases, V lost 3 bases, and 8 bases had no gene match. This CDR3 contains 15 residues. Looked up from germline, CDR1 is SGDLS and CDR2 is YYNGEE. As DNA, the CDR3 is TGTGCCAGCAGCGCAAGACAGGGCGACGATTCACCCCTCCACTTT. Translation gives CASSARQGDDSPLHF.

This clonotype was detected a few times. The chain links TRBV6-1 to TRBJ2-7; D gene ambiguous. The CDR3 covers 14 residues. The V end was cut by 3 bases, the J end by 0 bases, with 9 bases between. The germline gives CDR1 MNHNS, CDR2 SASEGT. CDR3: CASSEGRLSYEQYF. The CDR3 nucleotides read TGTGCCAGCAGTGAGGGCAGGCTCTCCTACGAGCAGTACTTC.

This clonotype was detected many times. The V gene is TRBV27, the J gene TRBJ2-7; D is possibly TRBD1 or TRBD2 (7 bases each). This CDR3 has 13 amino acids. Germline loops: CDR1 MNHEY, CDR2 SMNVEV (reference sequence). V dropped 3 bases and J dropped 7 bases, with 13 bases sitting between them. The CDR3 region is CASSLDRRGEQYF. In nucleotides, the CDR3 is TGTGCCAGCAGTTTGGACAGGCGGGGGGAGCAGTACTTC.

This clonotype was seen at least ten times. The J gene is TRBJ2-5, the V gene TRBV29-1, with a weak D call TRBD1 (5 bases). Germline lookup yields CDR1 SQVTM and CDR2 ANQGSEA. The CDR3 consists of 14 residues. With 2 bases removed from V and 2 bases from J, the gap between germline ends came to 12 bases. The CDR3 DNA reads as TGCAGCGTTGAAATGAGCAGGGTTCAAGAGACCCAGTACTTC. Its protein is CSVEMSRVQETQYF.

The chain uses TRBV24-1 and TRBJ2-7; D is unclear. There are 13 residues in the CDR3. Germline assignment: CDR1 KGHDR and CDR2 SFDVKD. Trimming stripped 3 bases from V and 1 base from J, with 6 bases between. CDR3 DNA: TGTGCCACCAGTGATCGCAGTTCCTACGAGCAGTACTTC. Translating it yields CATSDRSSYEQYF.

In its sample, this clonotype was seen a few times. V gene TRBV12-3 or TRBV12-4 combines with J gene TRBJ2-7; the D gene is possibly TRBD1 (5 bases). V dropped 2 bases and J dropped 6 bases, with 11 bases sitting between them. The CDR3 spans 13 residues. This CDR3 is CASSLRSRGEQYF. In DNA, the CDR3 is TGTGCCAGCAGTTTACGGTCTAGGGGCGAGCAGTACTTC.

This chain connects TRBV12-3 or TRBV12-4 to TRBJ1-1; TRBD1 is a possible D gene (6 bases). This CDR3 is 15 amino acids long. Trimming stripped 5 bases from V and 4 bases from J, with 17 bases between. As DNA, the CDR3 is TGTGCCAGCAGTATAGAGGGGGGGCCCGGCACTGAAGCTTTCTTT. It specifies CASSIEGGPGTEAFF.

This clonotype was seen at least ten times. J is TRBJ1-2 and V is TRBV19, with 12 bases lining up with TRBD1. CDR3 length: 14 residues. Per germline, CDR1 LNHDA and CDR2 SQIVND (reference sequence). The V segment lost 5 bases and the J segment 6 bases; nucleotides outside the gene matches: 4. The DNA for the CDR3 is TGTGCCAGTAGTCCCGGGACAGGGGGCGATGGCTACACCTTC. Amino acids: CASSPGTGGDGYTF.